This is a list of T cell receptor beta chains from one sample in a study of human thymus T cells. Here immunoSEQ multiplex PCR was the method, and the copy in TCRdb shows in-frame clones only, minus some. The sample records some 44,000 clones, more than 85% being singletons. Sequencing used blood. Every receptor here comes from a girl less than two years old with a congenital heart defect but otherwise immunologically healthy. Each CDR3 is given with its conserved first and last residue. The D gene is left open where the match is weak. Some rows mark clone size as missing; the rest say once, few, many or name a class of expanded clone.

j_gene,len,d_gene,abundance,v_gene,CDR3nt,CDR3aa
TRBJ1-2,13,NA,NA,TRBV6-5,TGTGCCAGCAGTTACAAACTTTACTATGGCTACACCTTC,CASSYKLYYGYTF
TRBJ2-7,13,NA,once,TRBV6-1,TGTGCCAGCCGGTGGCAGGGTGGTGACGAGCAGTACTTC,CASRWQGGDEQYF
TRBJ2-1,16,TRBD2,NA,TRBV10-1,TGCGCCAGCAGTGAGAGGACTAGCGGTAACTACAATGAGCAGTTCTTC,CASSERTSGNYNEQFF
TRBJ2-1,13,NA,NA,TRBV7-8,TGTGCCAGCAGCCCCCCAAAGAGATATGAGCAGTTCTTC,CASSPPKRYEQFF
TRBJ2-7,16,TRBD2,NA,TRBV7-6,TGTGCCAGCAGCTTATCGGTAGCGGGAGCGTCCTACGAGCAGTACTTC,CASSLSVAGASYEQYF
TRBJ2-7,12,NA,once,TRBV7-2,TGTGCCAGCAGCTTAGGAGTCCACGAGCAGTACTTC,CASSLGVHEQYF
TRBJ2-3,16,NA,NA,TRBV7-2,TGTGCCAGCAGCTTCGGACTGCCCGCTAGCACAGATACGCAGTATTTT,CASSFGLPASTDTQYF
TRBJ1-1,17,NA,NA,TRBV11-2,TGTGCCAGCAGCTTAGAGGGAGTGGGGAGGGGAGGCACTGAAGCTTTCTTT,CASSLEGVGRGGTEAFF
TRBJ1-5,15,NA,NA,TRBV19,TGTGCCAGTAGTATAATCCCCCCCGGGGGCCAGCCCCAGCATTTT,CASSIIPPGGQPQHF
TRBJ2-5,16,TRBD1,NA,TRBV6-1,TGTGCCAGCAGTGAAGAGAAACAGGGGGACGAAGAGACCCAGTACTTC,CASSEEKQGDEETQYF
TRBJ2-5,14,NA,NA,TRBV15,TGTGCCACCAGCAGAGGGGGGCAGAAAGAGACCCAGTACTTC,CATSRGGQKETQYF
TRBJ1-5,17,NA,once,TRBV21-1,TGTGCCAGCAGCAAAGCCCCAGGGGACACAGGGAGACAGCCCCAGCATTTT,CASSKAPGDTGRQPQHF
TRBJ2-3,15,TRBD1,NA,TRBV6-1,TGTGCCAGCAGCCGAGGGGACAGCTCCACAGATACGCAGTATTTT,CASSRGDSSTDTQYF
TRBJ2-1,15,TRBD2,NA,TRBV4-1,TGCGCCAGCAGCCAAGAGGGGACTAGAAGGAATGAGCAGTTCTTC,CASSQEGTRRNEQFF
TRBJ2-7,16,TRBD1,NA,TRBV18,TGTGCCAGCTCACCAGACAGGGGGTTGACCTCCTACGAGCAGTACTTC,CASSPDRGLTSYEQYF
TRBJ2-3,14,NA,NA,TRBV7-3,TGTGCCAGCAGCTTACTTGGGGGCACAGATACGCAGTATTTT,CASSLLGGTDTQYF
TRBJ2-3,12,NA,NA,TRBV7-9,TGTGCCAGCAGCTTAGACACAGATACGCAGTATTTT,CASSLDTDTQYF
TRBJ2-1,19,NA,NA,TRBV5-1,TGCGCCAGCAGCTTGGGGTCAAAGTTGGCGGGGAAAGGCTACAATGAGCAGTTCTTC,CASSLGSKLAGKGYNEQFF
TRBJ2-7,13,TRBD2,NA,TRBV13,TGTGCCAGCAGCTTAGGACTAGCGGGAGAGCAGTACTTC,CASSLGLAGEQYF
TRBJ2-1,17,TRBD2,NA,TRBV7-2,TGTGCCAGCAGCCCAAGACTAGCGGGAGGTGCCTACAATGAGCAGTTCTTC,CASSPRLAGGAYNEQFF
TRBJ1-5,14,NA,once,TRBV28,TGTGCCAGCAGTTCTCCCTCTTCCTATCAGCCCCAGCATTTT,CASSSPSSYQPQHF
TRBJ2-4,16,NA,NA,TRBV4-1,TGCGCCAGCAGCCAGTCGATAGCTTTAGCAGCGGACATTCAGTACTTC,CASSQSIALAADIQYF
TRBJ2-1,14,NA,NA,TRBV2,TGTGCCAGCAAAGTGGTGGAAAGGGCCGGTGAGCAGTTCTTC,CASKVVERAGEQFF
TRBJ1-5,16,NA,NA,TRBV6-6,TGTGCCAGCAGTTTCGGGACCGACGTACAAAATCAGCCCCAGCATTTT,CASSFGTDVQNQPQHF
TRBJ1-4,13,NA,NA,TRBV27,TGTGCCAGCAGTTTAAGGGGAAATGAAAAACTGTTTTTT,CASSLRGNEKLFF
TRBJ1-5,13,TRBD1,NA,TRBV19,TGTGCCAGTAGTATAAGGGGACAGGGTCGGCAGCATTTT,CASSIRGQGRQHF
TRBJ1-2,12,NA,NA,TRBV14,TGTGCCAGCAGCCAAGCAGGGTATGGCTACACCTTC,CASSQAGYGYTF
TRBJ2-7,16,TRBD2,once,TRBV12-5,TGTGCTAGTGGTTTAGGGGGACTAGCCCTGATGGGGGAGCAGTACTTC,CASGLGGLALMGEQYF
TRBJ2-2,18,TRBD1,NA,TRBV7-3,TGTGCCAGCAGCTTATTTCCCACGGCTTCGACAGGGGACGGGGAGCTGTTTTTT,CASSLFPTASTGDGELFF
TRBJ1-4,14,NA,once,TRBV28,TGTGCCAGCAGTTTGGGGGAATTGAATGAAAAACTGTTTTTT,CASSLGELNEKLFF
TRBJ1-4,11,NA,NA,TRBV2,TGTGCCAGCCAGCGAGATGAAAAACTGTTTTTT,CASQRDEKLFF
TRBJ2-3,11,NA,NA,TRBV28,TGTGCCAGCAGTCTCAGGGTGACGCAGTATTTT,CASSLRVTQYF
TRBJ2-1,16,NA,NA,TRBV4-2,TGTGCCAGCAGCCACTCGGGACTGTCCTCCTACAATGAGCAGTTCTTC,CASSHSGLSSYNEQFF
TRBJ1-5,17,NA,NA,TRBV7-9,TGTGCCAGCAGCCCGGGGCTTATAGGGCGAGTCGGGGAGCCCCAGCATTTT,CASSPGLIGRVGEPQHF
TRBJ1-2,11,NA,NA,TRBV19,TGTGCCACCGAGGGGGTCTATGGCTACACCTTC,CATEGVYGYTF
TRBJ1-1,13,NA,few,TRBV6-1,TGTGCCAGCAGACGAATTATGGACACTGAAGCTTTCTTT,CASRRIMDTEAFF
TRBJ2-2,14,NA,NA,TRBV5-4,TGTGCCAGCAGCCCCGGAGTAGGGACCGGGGAGCTGTTTTTT,CASSPGVGTGELFF
TRBJ2-7,15,NA,NA,TRBV27,TGTGCCAGCAGTTTATACAGGGAGTCTCAATACGAGCAGTACTTC,CASSLYRESQYEQYF
TRBJ1-2,15,NA,NA,TRBV6-5,TGTGCCAGCAGTTACTCGATCGGGCAAAACTATGGCTACACCTTC,CASSYSIGQNYGYTF
TRBJ1-1,14,NA,NA,TRBV4-1,TGCGCCAGCAGCCACAGACAGAGAAACACTGAAGCTTTCTTT,CASSHRQRNTEAFF
TRBJ2-1,14,NA,NA,TRBV29-1,TGCAGCGTTGAAGGGACTACCACCTACAATGAGCAGTTCTTC,CSVEGTTTYNEQFF
TRBJ1-2,13,TRBD1,NA,TRBV5-1,TGCGCCAGCAGCTTCCAGCAGGGGGATGGCTACACCTTC,CASSFQQGDGYTF
TRBJ1-1,14,TRBD1,NA,TRBV27,TGTGCCAGCAAGTCGACAGGGATGAACACTGAAGCTTTCTTT,CASKSTGMNTEAFF
TRBJ1-2,13,NA,once,TRBV9,TGTGCCAGCAGCCCGGACGGGACCTATGGCTACACCTTC,CASSPDGTYGYTF
TRBJ1-1,15,NA,NA,TRBV2,TGTGCCAGCAGTGAAGTGAGGACAGCGAACACTGAAGCTTTCTTT,CASSEVRTANTEAFF
TRBJ2-5,17,NA,NA,TRBV14,TGTGCCAGCAGCCATCGAAGGGGGGCCCCGTACCAAGAGACCCAGTACTTC,CASSHRRGAPYQETQYF
TRBJ1-2,17,TRBD1,NA,TRBV19,TGTGCCAGTAGTACCCGGGACAGGGGGTATTCTAACTATGGCTACACCTTC,CASSTRDRGYSNYGYTF
TRBJ2-4,11,NA,NA,TRBV29-1,TGCAGCGTGAGGCTGGCAGACATTCAGTACTTC,CSVRLADIQYF
TRBJ2-7,15,TRBD2,NA,TRBV9,TGTGCCAGCAGCGTAGCTCCCCTAGCGGATTACGAGCAGTACTTC,CASSVAPLADYEQYF
TRBJ2-7,18,NA,NA,TRBV4-1,TGCGCCAGCAGCCAAGTTAACAGGGAACAGGGTCTCTACTACGAGCAGTACTTC,CASSQVNREQGLYYEQYF
TRBJ1-2,14,NA,NA,TRBV21-1,TGTGCCAGCACTCGGGACAGGGGCGGTCCTGGCTACACCTTC,CASTRDRGGPGYTF
TRBJ2-1,17,TRBD1,NA,TRBV5-4,TGTGCCAGCAGCTGGGGCTCAGGGGGACAACTGTACAATGAGCAGTTCTTC,CASSWGSGGQLYNEQFF
TRBJ2-4,13,TRBD2,NA,TRBV7-3,TGTGCCAGCCCAGCGGGAGACGTCAACATTCAGTACTTC,CASPAGDVNIQYF
TRBJ1-3,16,TRBD1,NA,TRBV7-2,TGTGCCAGCAGCCCATGGGACAGGGTCTCTGGAAACACCATATATTTT,CASSPWDRVSGNTIYF